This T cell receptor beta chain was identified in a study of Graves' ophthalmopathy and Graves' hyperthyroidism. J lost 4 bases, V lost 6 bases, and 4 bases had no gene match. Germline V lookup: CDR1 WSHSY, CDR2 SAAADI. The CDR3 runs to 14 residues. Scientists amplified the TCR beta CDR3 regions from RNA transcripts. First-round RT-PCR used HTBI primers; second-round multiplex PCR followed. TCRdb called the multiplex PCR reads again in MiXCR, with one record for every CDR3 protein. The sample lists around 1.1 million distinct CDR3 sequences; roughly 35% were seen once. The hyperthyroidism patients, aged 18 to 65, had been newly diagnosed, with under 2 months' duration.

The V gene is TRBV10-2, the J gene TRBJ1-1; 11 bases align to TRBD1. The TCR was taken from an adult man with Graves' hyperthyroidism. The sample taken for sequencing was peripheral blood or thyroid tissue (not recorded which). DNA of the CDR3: TGCGCCAGCAGGGACGGACAGGGGGCCACTGAAGCTTTCTTT. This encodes CASRDGQGATEAFF.